This TCR beta chain came from a study of blood T cells in healthy people across ages. This CDR3 is built from 14 residues. In germline, CDR1 is KGHDR, CDR2 SFDVKD. As for this clonotype: Its matching antigen is unknown. One junction end does not reproduce the germline sequence, and a read error may be involved.

Study outcomes and limitations: Significant beta diversity loss was already apparent by age about 39, declining roughly linearly.

The second PCR ran about 6 to 11 cycles with a sample-barcoded 5' primer and J-beta primers. Via MiXCR, TCRdb re-called the 5' RACE reads, giving one row per CDR3 protein. The sample yields about 570,000 distinct CDR3 sequences, about 25% seen once. This sequence joins TRBV24-1 and TRBJ2-2; the D call may be TRBD1 or TRBD2 (5 bases each). This sequence was found in a woman in her 70s in good health. Sample: blood. The CDR3 DNA is TGTGTCACCAGTGGGGGTCACTTAACCGGGGAGCTGTTTTTT. Protein product: CVTSGGHLTGELFF.